This T cell receptor beta chain was sequenced in a study of T-cell memory formation after mild COVID-19. The table lists this clonotype with a few counts. As yet, its antigen is unknown. Germline V CDR1 and CDR2: MNHEY, SVGEGT. The CDR3 totals 16 residues. V was pared by 8 bases and J by 3 bases, with 12 bases of the junction left unmatched. Findings of the study overall: Within pre-infection memory, some responding clones were found, suggesting cross-reactive memory joined. Contracting CD8+ clones were enriched in EMRA, CD4+ mainly in CM and EM. Later expanders leaned toward CD4+, whereas clones contracting from day 15 to 85 were balanced CD4/CD8. For second-wave clones that peaked at day 37, SARS-CoV-2 specificity went unverified.

TCRdb reprocessed the 5' RACE reads via MiXCR and lists one record per CDR3 protein. The sample carries more than 100,000 distinct CDR3 sequences, roughly 6% recorded once. The specimen was PBMCs or a T cell subset sorted from them (not recorded which). This receptor was obtained from an adult woman who had mild COVID-19 (a few samples of this study predate the infection). Cell type and time point are not known. The chain recombines TRBV6-2 or TRBV6-3 with TRBJ2-3; 9 bases match TRBD2. Here the CDR3 reads CASGAGGSVATDTQYF. CDR3 coding DNA: TGTGCCAGCGGGGCGGGAGGGAGTGTGGCGACAGATACGCAGTATTTT.